The T cell receptor beta chain under discussion was sequenced for a study of blood T cells in healthy people across ages. The study's findings and limits: Naive T cell percentage by flow cytometry tracked strongly with beta diversity.

J was trimmed by 2 bases and V by 0 bases; bases with no gene match: 5. The CDR3 is 15 residues long. Germline lookup yields CDR1 DFQATT and CDR2 SNEGSKA (reference sequence). Sample-barcoded 5' priming and a J-beta primer mix drove a second PCR of roughly 6 to 12 cycles. Each TCR beta cDNA got a 12-nucleotide random molecular identifier. TCRdb re-analysed the 5' RACE reads in MiXCR, keeping a single row per CDR3 protein. Among about 760,000 distinct CDR3 sequences listed, approximately 25% were seen once. Comment on this clonotype: Its antigen is still unknown.

These data are also associated with another study on T cells of mothers and their children. This second report adds: A few healthy Caucasian mothers and their six children donated.

The sequenced sample consisted of blood. The chain combines TRBV20-1 with TRBJ2-5; 8 nucleotides line up with TRBD2. This clonotype was obtained from a boy aged 10-17 years in good health. CDR3 DNA sequence: TGCAGTGCTAGAGAGGGGACTAGAAAGCAAGAGACCCAGTACTTC. This codes for CSAREGTRKQETQYF.